The 3 T cell receptor beta chains in this list originate from one sample, sequenced in a study of Graves' ophthalmopathy and Graves' hyperthyroidism. Amplification of TCR beta CDR3 regions used RNA transcripts. HTBI primers were employed in first-round RT-PCR, then a second-round multiplex PCR followed. One entry per CDR3 protein, called by TCRdb with MiXCR from the multiplex PCR reads. The table records hundreds of thousands of distinct CDR3 sequences, approximately 21% of them present only once. The sequencing input was peripheral blood. The receptor set was obtained from a woman in her forties or fifties with Graves' ophthalmopathy.

This clonotype occurred many times. This sequence joins TRBV27 and TRBJ2-5; D remains unclear. CDR1 and CDR2 (germline): MNHEY, SMNVEV (reference sequence). This CDR3 has 15 residues. Trimming took 2 bases from V and 5 from J, leaving 15 bases between them. CDR3 coding DNA: TGTGCCAGCAGTTTACTCCCCCCCACCAGGGAGACCCAGTACTTC. It specifies CASSLLPPTRETQYF.

This clonotype was seen ten or more times. The CDR3 coding sequence is TGTGCCAGCAGTGAAATCAATCAGCCCCAGCATTTT. Amino acids: CASSEINQPQHF. The rearrangement joins TRBV2 to TRBJ1-5, with no clear D. The CDR3 is 12 residues long. The germline V gene encodes CDR1 SNHLY and CDR2 FYNNEI. Trimming left V 2 bases short and J 3 bases short, with 2 bases between.

Here the CDR3 reads CASSLEAPRLAGFGYEQYF. CDR3 coding DNA: TGTGCCAGCAGTTTGGAGGCCCCCCGACTAGCGGGATTCGGTTACGAGCAGTACTTC. The chain employs TRBV12-3 or TRBV12-4 and TRBJ2-7; TRBD2 matches 11 bases. This CDR3 has 19 residues. Trimming took 3 bases from V and 4 from J; bases not matched to a gene: 17.